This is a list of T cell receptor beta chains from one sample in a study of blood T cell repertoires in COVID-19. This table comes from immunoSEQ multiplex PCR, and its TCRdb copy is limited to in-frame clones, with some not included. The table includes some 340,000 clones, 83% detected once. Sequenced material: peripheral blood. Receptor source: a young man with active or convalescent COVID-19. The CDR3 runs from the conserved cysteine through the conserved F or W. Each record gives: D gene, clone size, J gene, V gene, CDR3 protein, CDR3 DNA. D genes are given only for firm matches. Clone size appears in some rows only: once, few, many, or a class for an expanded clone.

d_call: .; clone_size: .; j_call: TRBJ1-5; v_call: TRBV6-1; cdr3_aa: CASSEAVRGYNQPQHF; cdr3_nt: TGTGCCAGCAGTGAAGCGGTTAGAGGTTACAATCAGCCCCAGCATTTT
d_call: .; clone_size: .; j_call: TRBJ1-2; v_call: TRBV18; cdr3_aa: CASSPMGPRGYTF; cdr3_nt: TGTGCCAGCTCACCAATGGGCCCGCGTGGCTACACCTTC
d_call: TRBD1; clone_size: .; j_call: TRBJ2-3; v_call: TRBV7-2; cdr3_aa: CASSLGGTGGKDTQYF; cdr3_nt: TGTGCCAGCAGCTTAGGTGGGACAGGGGGGAAAGATACGCAGTATTTT
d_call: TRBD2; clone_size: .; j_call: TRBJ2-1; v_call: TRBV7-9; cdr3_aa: CASSLRGAAYNEQFF; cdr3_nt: TGTGCCAGCAGCTTGCGGGGGGCAGCCTACAATGAGCAGTTCTTC
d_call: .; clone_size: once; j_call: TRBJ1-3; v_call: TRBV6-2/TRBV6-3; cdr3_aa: CASSSRGVNTIYF; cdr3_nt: TGTGCCAGCAGCTCCAGGGGAGTGAACACCATATATTTT
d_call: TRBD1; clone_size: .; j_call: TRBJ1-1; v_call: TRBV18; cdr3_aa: CASSNRQGATTEAFF; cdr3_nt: TGTGCCAGCTCGAATCGACAGGGGGCAACCACTGAAGCTTTCTTT
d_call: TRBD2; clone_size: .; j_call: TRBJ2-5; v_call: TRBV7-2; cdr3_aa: CASSNRLAGGQETQYF; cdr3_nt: TGTGCCAGCAGCAATAGACTAGCGGGGGGCCAAGAGACCCAGTACTTC
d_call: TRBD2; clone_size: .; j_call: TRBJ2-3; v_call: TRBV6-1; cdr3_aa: CASSEGTGGLAVGDTQYF; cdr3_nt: TGTGCCAGCAGTGAAGGGACGGGGGGGCTGGCTGTTGGAGATACGCAGTATTTT
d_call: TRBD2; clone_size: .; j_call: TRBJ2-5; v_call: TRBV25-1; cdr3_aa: CAGSKLAGGEETQYF; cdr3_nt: TGTGCCGGCAGCAAACTAGCGGGGGGGGAAGAGACCCAGTACTTC
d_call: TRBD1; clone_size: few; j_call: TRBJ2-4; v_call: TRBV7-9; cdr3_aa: CASSERGREAKNIQYF; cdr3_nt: TGTGCCAGCAGCGAGAGGGGGCGAGAAGCCAAAAACATTCAGTACTTC
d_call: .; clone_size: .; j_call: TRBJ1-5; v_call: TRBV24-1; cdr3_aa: CATFGRSSRRPQHF; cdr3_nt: TGTGCCACCTTTGGCAGGTCCTCGAGAAGGCCCCAGCATTTT
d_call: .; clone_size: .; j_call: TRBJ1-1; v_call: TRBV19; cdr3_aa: CASSIDGATEAFF; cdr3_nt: TGTGCCAGTAGTATCGATGGGGCCACTGAAGCTTTCTTT
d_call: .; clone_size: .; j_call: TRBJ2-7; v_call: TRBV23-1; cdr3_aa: CASSQLSRLNSYEQYF; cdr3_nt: TGCGCCAGCAGTCAATTGTCCAGATTAAACTCCTACGAGCAGTACTTC
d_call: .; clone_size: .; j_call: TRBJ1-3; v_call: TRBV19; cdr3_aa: CASSKTRSSGNTIYF; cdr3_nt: TGTGCCAGTAGTAAAACACGGAGCTCTGGAAACACCATATATTTT
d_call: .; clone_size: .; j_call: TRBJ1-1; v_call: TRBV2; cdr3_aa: CASSVWAIEAFF; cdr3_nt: TGTGCCAGCAGCGTCTGGGCGATTGAAGCTTTCTTT
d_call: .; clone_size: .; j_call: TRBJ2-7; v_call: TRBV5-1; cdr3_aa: CASSQRAWGAYEQYF; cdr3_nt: TGCGCCAGCAGTCAAAGGGCCTGGGGCGCCTACGAGCAGTACTTC
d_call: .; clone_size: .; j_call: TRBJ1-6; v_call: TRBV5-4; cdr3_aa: CASRPVGQDGNSPLHF; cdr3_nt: TGTGCCAGCAGACCTGTGGGCCAGGATGGTAATTCACCCCTCCACTTT
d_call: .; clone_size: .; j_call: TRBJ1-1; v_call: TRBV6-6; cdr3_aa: CASSYLRGTEAFF; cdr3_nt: TGTGCCAGCAGTTACCTCCGGGGCACTGAAGCTTTCTTT
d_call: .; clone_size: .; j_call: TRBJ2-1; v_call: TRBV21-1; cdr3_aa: CASTERVAYNEQFF; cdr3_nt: TGTGCCAGCACCGAGCGGGTGGCCTACAATGAGCAGTTCTTC
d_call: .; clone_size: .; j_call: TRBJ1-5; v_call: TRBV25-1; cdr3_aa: CASSEGRESNQPQHF; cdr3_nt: TGTGCCAGCAGTGAAGGGAGGGAAAGCAATCAGCCCCAGCATTTT
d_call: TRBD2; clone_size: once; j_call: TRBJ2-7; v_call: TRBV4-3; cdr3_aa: CASSLYSGRATDEQYF; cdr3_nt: TGCGCCAGCAGCCTCTATAGCGGGAGGGCTACCGACGAGCAGTACTTC
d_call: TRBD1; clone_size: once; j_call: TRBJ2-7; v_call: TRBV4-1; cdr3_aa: CASSLLLQGAYEQYF; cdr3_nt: TGCGCCAGCAGCCTTTTACTACAGGGGGCCTACGAGCAGTACTTC
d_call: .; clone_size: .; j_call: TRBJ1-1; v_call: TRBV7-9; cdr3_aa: CASRRANTEAFF; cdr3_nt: TGTGCCAGCAGGCGGGCGAACACTGAAGCTTTCTTT
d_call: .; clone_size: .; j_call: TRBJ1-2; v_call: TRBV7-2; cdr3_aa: CASERGGLRGGYTF; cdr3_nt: TGTGCCAGCGAGAGGGGGGGTCTGAGAGGTGGCTACACCTTC
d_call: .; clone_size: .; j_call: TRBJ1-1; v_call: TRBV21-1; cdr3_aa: CASSKEEETANTEAFF; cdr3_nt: TGTGCCAGCAGCAAAGAAGAGGAGACAGCGAACACTGAAGCTTTCTTT
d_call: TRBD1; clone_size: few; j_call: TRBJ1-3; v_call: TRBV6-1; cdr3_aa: CASIEQGQNTIYF; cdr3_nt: TGTGCCAGCATTGAACAGGGGCAGAACACCATATATTTT
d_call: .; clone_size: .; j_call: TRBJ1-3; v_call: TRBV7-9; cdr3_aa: CASSLGHPSGNTIYF; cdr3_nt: TGTGCCAGCAGCCTTGGACACCCTTCTGGAAACACCATATATTTT
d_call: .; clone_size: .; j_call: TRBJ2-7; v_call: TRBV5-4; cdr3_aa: CASSLEGWDEQYF; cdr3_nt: TGTGCCAGCAGCTTGGAGGGGTGGGACGAGCAGTACTTC
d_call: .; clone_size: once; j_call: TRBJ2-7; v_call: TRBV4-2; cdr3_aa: CASSQEAGISYEQYF; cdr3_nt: TGTGCCAGCAGCCAAGAGGCGGGGATCTCCTACGAGCAGTACTTC
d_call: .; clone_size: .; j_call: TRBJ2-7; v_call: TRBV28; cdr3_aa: CASSLRQATAYEQYF; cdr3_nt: TGTGCCAGCAGTTTAAGACAGGCTACGGCCTACGAGCAGTACTTC
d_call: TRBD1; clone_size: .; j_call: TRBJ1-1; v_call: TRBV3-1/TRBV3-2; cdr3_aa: CASSQGQGAIYTEAFF; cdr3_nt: TGTGCCAGCAGCCAAGGACAGGGAGCTATCTACACTGAAGCTTTCTTT
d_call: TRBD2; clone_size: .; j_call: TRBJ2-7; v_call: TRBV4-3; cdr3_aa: CASSQSIAGGSEQYF; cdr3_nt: TGCGCCAGCAGCCAGTCGATAGCGGGAGGGAGTGAGCAGTACTTC
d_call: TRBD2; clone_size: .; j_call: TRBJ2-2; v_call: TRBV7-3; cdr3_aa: CASSPISSGINTGELFF; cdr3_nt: TGTGCCAGCAGCCCGATCTCTAGCGGGATAAACACCGGGGAGCTGTTTTTT
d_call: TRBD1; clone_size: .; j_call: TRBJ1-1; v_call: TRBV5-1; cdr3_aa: CASSLSGGTEAFF; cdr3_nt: TGCGCCAGCAGCTTGTCAGGGGGCACTGAAGCTTTCTTT
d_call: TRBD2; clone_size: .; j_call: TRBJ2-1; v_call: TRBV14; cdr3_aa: CASSRGLAGNEQFF; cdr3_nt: TGTGCCAGCAGCCGCGGACTAGCTGGCAATGAGCAGTTCTTC
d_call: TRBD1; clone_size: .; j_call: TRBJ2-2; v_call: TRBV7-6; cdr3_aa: CASSIGDRVISGELFF; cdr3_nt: TGTGCCAGCAGCATTGGGGACAGGGTGATCTCCGGGGAGCTGTTTTTT
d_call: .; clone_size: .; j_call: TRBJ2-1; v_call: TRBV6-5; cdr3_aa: CASTNGRWEFF; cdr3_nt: TGTGCCAGCACCAACGGGAGATGGGAGTTCTTC
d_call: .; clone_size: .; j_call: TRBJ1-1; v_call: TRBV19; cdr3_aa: CASRPQQGYLTEAFF; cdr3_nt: TGTGCCAGTAGGCCTCAGCAGGGGTACCTCACTGAAGCTTTCTTT
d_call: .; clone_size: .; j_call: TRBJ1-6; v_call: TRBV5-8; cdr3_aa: CASSPTTRPLHF; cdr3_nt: TGTGCCAGCAGCCCTACTACACGGCCCCTCCACTTT
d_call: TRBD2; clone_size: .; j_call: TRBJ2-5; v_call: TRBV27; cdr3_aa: CASSGKAGGEETQYF; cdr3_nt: TGTGCCAGCAGTGGAAAAGCGGGAGGTGAAGAGACCCAGTACTTC
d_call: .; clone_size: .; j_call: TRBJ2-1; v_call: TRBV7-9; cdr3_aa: CASSFPREDYNEQFF; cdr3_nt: TGTGCCAGCAGCTTTCCCAGAGAGGATTACAATGAGCAGTTCTTC
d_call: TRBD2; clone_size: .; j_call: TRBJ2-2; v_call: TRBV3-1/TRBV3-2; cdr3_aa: CASSLLAGGHGELFF; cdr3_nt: TGTGCCAGCAGCTTGCTAGCGGGAGGCCACGGGGAGCTGTTTTTT
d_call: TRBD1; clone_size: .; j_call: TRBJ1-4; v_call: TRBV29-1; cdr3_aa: CSVVGQRNEKLFF; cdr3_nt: TGCAGCGTTGTGGGACAGAGAAATGAAAAACTGTTTTTT
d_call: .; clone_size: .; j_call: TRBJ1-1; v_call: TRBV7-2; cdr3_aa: CASSSAPNTEAFF; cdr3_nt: TGTGCCAGCAGCTCAGCCCCAAACACTGAAGCTTTCTTT
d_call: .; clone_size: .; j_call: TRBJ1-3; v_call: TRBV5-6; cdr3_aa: CASSYGNTIYF; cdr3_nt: TGTGCCAGCAGTTATGGAAACACCATATATTTT
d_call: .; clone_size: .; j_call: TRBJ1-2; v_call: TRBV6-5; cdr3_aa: CASSYSLGGGYGYTF; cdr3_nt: TGTGCCAGCAGTTACTCGCTTGGGGGGGGCTATGGCTACACCTTC
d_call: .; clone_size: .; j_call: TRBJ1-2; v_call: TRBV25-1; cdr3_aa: CASSEYAGDNYGYTF; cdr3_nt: TGTGCCAGCAGTGAATATGCAGGCGACAACTATGGCTACACCTTC
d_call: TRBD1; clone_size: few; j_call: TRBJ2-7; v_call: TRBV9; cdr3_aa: CASSVEGQSYEQYF; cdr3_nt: TGTGCCAGCAGCGTCGAGGGACAGTCCTACGAGCAGTACTTC
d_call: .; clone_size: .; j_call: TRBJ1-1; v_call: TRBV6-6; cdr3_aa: CASTYGGMTEAFF; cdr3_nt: TGTGCCAGCACTTACGGGGGGATGACTGAAGCTTTCTTT
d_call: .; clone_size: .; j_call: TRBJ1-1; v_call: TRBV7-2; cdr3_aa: CASSLGGAAGTEAFF; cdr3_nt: TGTGCCAGCAGCTTAGGCGGCGCGGCGGGAACTGAAGCTTTCTTT
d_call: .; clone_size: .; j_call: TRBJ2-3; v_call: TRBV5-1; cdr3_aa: CASSRLSWQGTDTQYF; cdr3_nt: TGCGCCAGCAGCCGGCTGAGTTGGCAGGGGACAGATACGCAGTATTTT
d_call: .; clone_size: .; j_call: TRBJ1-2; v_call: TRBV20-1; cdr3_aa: CSGSLGGYTF; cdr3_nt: TGCAGTGGAAGCTTGGGGGGATACACCTTC
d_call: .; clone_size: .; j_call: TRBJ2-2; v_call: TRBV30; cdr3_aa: CAWARDRNTGELFF; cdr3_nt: TGTGCCTGGGCGCGGGACCGGAACACCGGGGAGCTGTTTTTT
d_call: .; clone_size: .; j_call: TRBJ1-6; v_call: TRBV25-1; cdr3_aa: CASSEPGSEYSPLHF; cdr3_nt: TGTGCCAGCAGTGAACCCGGGTCTGAATATTCACCCCTCCACTTT
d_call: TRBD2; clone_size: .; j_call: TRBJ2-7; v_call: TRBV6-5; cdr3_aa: CASSYGSGSYEQYF; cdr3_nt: TGTGCCAGCAGTTACGGGAGCGGGAGCTACGAGCAGTACTTC
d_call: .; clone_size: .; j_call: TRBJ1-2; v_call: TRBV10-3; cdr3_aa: CAISGRQKKANYGYTF; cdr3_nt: TGTGCCATCAGTGGTAGACAGAAAAAAGCTAACTATGGCTACACCTTC